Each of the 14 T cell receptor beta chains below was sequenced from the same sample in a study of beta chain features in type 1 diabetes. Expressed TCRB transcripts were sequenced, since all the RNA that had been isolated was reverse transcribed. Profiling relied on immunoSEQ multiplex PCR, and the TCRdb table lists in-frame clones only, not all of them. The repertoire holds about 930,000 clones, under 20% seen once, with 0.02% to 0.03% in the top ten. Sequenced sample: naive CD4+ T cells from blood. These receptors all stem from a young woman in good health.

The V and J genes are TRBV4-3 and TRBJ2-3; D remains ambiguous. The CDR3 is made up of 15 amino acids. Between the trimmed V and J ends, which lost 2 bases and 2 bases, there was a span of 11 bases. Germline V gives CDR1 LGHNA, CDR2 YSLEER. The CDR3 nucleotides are TGCGCCAGCAGCCAATTCGGCTCATTCACAGATACGCAGTATTTT. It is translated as CASSQFGSFTDTQYF.

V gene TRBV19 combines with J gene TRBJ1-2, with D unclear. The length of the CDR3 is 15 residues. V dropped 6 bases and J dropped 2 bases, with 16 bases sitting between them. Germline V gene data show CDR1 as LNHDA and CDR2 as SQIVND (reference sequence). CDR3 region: CASRLYRAGNYGYTF. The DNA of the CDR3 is TGTGCCAGTAGACTTTATCGTGCGGGAAACTATGGCTACACCTTC.

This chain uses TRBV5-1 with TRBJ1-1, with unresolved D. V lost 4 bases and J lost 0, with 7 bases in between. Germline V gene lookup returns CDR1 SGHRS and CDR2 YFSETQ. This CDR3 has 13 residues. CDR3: CASSPNVNTEAFF. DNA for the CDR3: TGCGCCAGCAGCCCCAACGTGAACACTGAAGCTTTCTTT.

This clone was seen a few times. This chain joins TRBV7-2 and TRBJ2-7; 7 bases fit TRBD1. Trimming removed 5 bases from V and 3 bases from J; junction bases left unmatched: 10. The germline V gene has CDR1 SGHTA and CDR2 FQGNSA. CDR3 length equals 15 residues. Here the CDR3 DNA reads TGTGCCAGCAGCCCGGAACTACGACAGGGCTACGAGCAGTACTTC. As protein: CASSPELRQGYEQYF.

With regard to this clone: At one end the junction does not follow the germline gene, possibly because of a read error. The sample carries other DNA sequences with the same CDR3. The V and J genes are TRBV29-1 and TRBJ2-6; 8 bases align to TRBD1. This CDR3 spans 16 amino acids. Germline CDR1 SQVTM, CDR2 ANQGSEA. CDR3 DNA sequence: TGCAGCGTCCAGACAGGGGTCTACTCTGGGGCCAACGTCCTGACCTTC. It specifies CSVQTGVYSGANVLTF.

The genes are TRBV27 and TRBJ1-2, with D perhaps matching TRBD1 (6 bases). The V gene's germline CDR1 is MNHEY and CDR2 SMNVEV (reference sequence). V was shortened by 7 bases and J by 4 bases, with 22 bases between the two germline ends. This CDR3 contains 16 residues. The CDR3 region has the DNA TGTGCCAGCAAGTTTATCTTCGGGGGGGGCACCTATGGCTACACCTTC. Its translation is CASKFIFGGGTYGYTF.

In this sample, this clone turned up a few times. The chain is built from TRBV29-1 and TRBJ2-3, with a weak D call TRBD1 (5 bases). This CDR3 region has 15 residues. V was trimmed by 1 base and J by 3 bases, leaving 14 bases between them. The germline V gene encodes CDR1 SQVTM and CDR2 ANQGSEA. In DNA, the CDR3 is TGCAGCGTTGAAGTGCAGGGAAAGGGAACAGATACGCAGTATTTT. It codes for CSVEVQGKGTDTQYF.

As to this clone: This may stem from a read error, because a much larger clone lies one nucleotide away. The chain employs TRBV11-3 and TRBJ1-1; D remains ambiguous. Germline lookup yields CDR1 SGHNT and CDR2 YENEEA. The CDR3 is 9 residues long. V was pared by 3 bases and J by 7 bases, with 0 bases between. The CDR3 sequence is CASSFEAFF. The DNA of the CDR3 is TGTGCCAGCAGCTTTGAAGCTTTCTTT. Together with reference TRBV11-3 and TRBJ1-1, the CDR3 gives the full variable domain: EAGVVQSPRYKIIEKKQPVAFWCNPISGHNTLYWYLQNLGQGPELLIRYENEEAVDDSQLPKDRFSAERLKGVDSTLKIQPAELGDSAVYLCASSFEAFFGQGTRLTVV.

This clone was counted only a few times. Written as DNA, the CDR3 is TGTGCCAGCACCCACCGGGGGTGGCAAGAGACCCAGTACTTC. It is translated as CASTHRGWQETQYF. The genes are TRBV6-5 and TRBJ2-5; D perhaps matches TRBD2 (6 bases). Germline assignment: CDR1 MNHEY and CDR2 SVGAGI. The germline V and J ends were trimmed by 7 bases and 2 bases, with 14 bases remaining between them. The CDR3 spans 14 residues.

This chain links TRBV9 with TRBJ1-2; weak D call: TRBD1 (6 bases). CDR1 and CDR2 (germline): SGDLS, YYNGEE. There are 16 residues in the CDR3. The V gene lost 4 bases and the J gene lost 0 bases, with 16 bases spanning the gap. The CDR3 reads CASSRSQGRANYGYTF. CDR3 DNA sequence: TGTGCCAGCAGCCGAAGTCAGGGGCGGGCTAACTATGGCTACACCTTC.

The DNA for the CDR3 is TGTGCCAGCAGACGACAATCAGGGGGTGGGGAGCTGTTTTTT. Protein product: CASRRQSGGGELFF. The chain recombines TRBV28 with TRBJ2-2; 7 nucleotides agree with TRBD1. The CDR3 has 14 amino acids. Trimming cost V 6 bases and J 8 bases; bases outside gene matches: 9. Germline lookup yields CDR1 MDHEN and CDR2 SYDVKM.

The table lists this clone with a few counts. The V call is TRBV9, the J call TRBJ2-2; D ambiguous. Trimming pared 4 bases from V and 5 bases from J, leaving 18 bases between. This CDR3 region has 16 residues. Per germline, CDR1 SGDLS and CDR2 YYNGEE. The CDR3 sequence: CASSPRVGVRTGELFF. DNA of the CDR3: TGTGCCAGCAGCCCCCGAGTAGGAGTTCGGACCGGGGAGCTGTTTTTT.

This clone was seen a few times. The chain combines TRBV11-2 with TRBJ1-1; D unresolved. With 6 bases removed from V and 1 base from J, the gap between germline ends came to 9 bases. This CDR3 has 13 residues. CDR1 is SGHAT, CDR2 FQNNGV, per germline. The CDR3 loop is CASRLQQNTEAFF. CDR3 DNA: TGTGCCAGCAGACTTCAGCAGAACACTGAAGCTTTCTTT. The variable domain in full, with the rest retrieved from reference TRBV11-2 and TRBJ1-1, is EAGVAQSPRYKIIEKRQSVAFWCNPISGHATLYWYQQILGQGPKLLIQFQNNGVVDDSQLPKDRFSAERLKGVDSTLKIQPAKLEDSAVYLCASRLQQNTEAFFGQGTRLTVV.

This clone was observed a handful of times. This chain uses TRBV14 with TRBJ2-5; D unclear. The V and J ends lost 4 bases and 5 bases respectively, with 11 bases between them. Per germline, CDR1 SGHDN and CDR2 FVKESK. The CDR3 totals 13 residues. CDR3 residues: CASSPLMTETQYF. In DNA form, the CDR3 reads TGTGCCAGCAGCCCCCTCATGACCGAGACCCAGTACTTC.